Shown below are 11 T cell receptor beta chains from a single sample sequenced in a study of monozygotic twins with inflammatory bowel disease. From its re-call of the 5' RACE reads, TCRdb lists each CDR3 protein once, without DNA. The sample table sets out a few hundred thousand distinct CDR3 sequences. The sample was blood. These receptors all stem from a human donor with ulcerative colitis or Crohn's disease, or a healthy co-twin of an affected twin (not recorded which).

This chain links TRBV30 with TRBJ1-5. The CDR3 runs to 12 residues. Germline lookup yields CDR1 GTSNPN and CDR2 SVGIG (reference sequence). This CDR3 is CAWSNGNQPQHF. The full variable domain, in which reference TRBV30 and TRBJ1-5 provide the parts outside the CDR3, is SQTIHQWPATLVQPVGSPLSLECTVEGTSNPNLYWYRQAAGRGLQLLFYSVGIGQISSEVPQNLSASRPQDRQFILSSKKLLLSDSGFYLCAWSNGNQPQHFGDGTRLSIL.

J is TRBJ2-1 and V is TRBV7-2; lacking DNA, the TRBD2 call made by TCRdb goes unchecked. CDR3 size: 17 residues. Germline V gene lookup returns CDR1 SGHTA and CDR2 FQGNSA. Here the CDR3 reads CASSAYPGLATLNEQFF.

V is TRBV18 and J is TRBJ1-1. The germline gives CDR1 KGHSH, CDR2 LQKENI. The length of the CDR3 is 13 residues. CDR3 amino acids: CASSPEMNTEAFF.

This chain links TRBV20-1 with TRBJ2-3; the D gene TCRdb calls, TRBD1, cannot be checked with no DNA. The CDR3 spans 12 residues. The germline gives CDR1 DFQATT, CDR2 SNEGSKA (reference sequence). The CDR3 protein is CSVPDRPDTQYF.

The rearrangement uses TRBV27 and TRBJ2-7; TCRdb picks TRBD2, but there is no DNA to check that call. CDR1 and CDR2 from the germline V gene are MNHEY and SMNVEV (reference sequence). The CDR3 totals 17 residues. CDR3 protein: CASSLHTWREGVYEQYF.

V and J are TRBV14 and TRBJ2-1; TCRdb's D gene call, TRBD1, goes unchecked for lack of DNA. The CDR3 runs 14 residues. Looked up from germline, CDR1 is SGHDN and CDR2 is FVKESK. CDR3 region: CASSPQGSYNEQFF. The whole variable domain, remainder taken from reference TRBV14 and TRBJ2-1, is EAGVTQFPSHSVIEKGQTVTLRCDPISGHDNLYWYRRVMGKEIKFLLHFVKESKQDESGMPNNRFLAERTGGTYSTLKVQPAELEDSGVYFCASSPQGSYNEQFFGPGTRLTVL.

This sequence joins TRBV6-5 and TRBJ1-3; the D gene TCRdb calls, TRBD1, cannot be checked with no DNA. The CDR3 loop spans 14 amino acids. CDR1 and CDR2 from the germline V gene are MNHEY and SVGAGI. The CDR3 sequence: CASSHRGGGNTIYF.

The CDR3 spells CASSVGQGQRGAFF. The chain couples TRBV11-2 to TRBJ1-1; TCRdb names TRBD1, which stays unverified in the absence of DNA. The CDR3 is 14 residues long. Per germline, CDR1 SGHAT and CDR2 FQNNGV.

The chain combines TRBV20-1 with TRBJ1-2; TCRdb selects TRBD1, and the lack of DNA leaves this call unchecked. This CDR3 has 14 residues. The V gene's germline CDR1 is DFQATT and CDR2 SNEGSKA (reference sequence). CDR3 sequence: CSAAGTGTVGGYTF.

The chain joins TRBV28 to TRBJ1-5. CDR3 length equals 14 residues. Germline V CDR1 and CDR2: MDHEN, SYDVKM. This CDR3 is CASRPVPSNQPQHF. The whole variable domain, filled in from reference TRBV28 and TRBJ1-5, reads DVKVTQSSRYLVKRTGEKVFLECVQDMDHENMFWYRQDPGLGLRLIYFSYDVKMKEKGDIPEGYSVSREKKERFSLILESASTNQTSMYLCASRPVPSNQPQHFGDGTRLSIL.

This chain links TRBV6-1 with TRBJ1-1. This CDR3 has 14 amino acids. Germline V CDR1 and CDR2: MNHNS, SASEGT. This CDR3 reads CASSERGLNTEAFF.